A single sample is the source of the 13 T cell receptor beta chains below, sequenced in a study of shared clonotypes between healthy human individuals. Produced via immunoSEQ multiplex PCR; TCRdb's table is partial and in-frame only. The top ten hold 13% of the sample, which has about 480,000 clones, 60% to 85% seen once. The specimen sequenced was PBMCs. Every receptor here comes from a middle-aged woman in good health. Some clones in this sample may be carry-over from other donors' samples.

The chain couples TRBV7-3 to TRBJ1-3; D gene ambiguous. CDR3 size: 13 residues. Per germline, CDR1 SGHTA and CDR2 FQGTGA. V was clipped by 5 bases and J by 8 bases, with 13 bases between them. In DNA, the CDR3 is TGTGCCAGCAGCCAAGATGGCTCGGACACCATATATTTT. Translation gives CASSQDGSDTIYF.

The genes are TRBV6-1 and TRBJ1-2; perhaps TRBD1 as D (5 bases). CDR3 length: 14 amino acids. Trimming pared 3 bases from V and 8 bases from J, leaving 16 bases between. Per the germline V gene, CDR1 is MNHNS and CDR2 is SASEGT. CDR3 nucleotides: TGTGCCAGCAGTGAGTCAGGGAAGCACAAAGGCTACACCTTC. Encoded protein: CASSESGKHKGYTF.

The V and J genes are TRBV5-1 and TRBJ2-3; D gene unclear. Germline CDR1 is SGHRS and CDR2 is YFSETQ. The V and J ends lost 0 bases and 0 bases respectively, with 8 bases between them. The CDR3 sequence is 15 residues long. The CDR3 nucleotides read TGCGCCAGCAGCTTGGTCGCGGCTAGCACAGATACGCAGTATTTT. As protein: CASSLVAASTDTQYF.

The rearrangement uses TRBV6-6 and TRBJ1-2; D possibly corresponds to TRBD1 (6 bases). The germline V gene has CDR1 MNHNY and CDR2 SVGAGI (reference sequence). Trimming stripped 6 bases from V and 8 bases from J, with 19 bases between. This CDR3 contains 14 residues. The CDR3 loop is CASSRPGHEEGYTF. CDR3 in DNA: TGTGCCAGCAGCCGACCGGGACACGAAGAAGGCTACACCTTC.

The chain links TRBV5-1 to TRBJ2-3; 12 bases align to TRBD1. The germline V gene has CDR1 SGHRS and CDR2 YFSETQ. J lost 1 base, V lost 4 bases, and 4 bases had no gene match. This CDR3 comprises 16 residues. The CDR3 sequence: CASSGGQGAGTDTQYF. CDR3 DNA sequence: TGCGCCAGCAGCGGGGGACAGGGGGCAGGCACAGATACGCAGTATTTT.

V is TRBV21-1 and J is TRBJ2-7; the table assigns TRBD2, which was not confirmed against the DNA. TRBV21-1 is an annotated pseudogene. The CDR3 length is 15 residues. CDR3 sequence reads: CASSARSASGDEQYF. CDR3 sequence (DNA): TGTGCCAGCAGCGCGCGATCGGCTAGCGGAGACGAGCAGTACTTC.

The chain links TRBV28 to TRBJ1-3; D perhaps matches TRBD1 (6 bases). This CDR3 spans 16 amino acids. Germline V gene lookup returns CDR1 MDHEN and CDR2 SYDVKM. Trimming took 1 base from V and 2 from J, leaving 12 bases between them. The CDR3 DNA is TGTGCCAGCAGTTTATACAGGGTTCTGGCTGGAAACACCATATATTTT. This codes for CASSLYRVLAGNTIYF.

The CDR3: CASSRRWDTTSYNEQFF. DNA for the CDR3: TGTGCCAGCAGTCGAAGATGGGACACTACCTCCTACAATGAGCAGTTCTTC. V is TRBV28 and J is TRBJ2-1; D is possibly TRBD1 (6 bases). This CDR3 has 17 residues. Trimming took off 5 bases at V and 0 bases at J, with 17 bases between the two ends. Germline loops: CDR1 MDHEN, CDR2 SYDVKM.

The chain uses TRBV5-1 and TRBJ1-4, with 9 bases aligning to TRBD1. The CDR3 is made up of 14 amino acids. Germline values: CDR1 SGHRS, CDR2 YFSETQ. V lost 4 bases to trimming and J lost 6 bases; unmatched junction nucleotides: 4. CDR3 DNA: TGCGCCAGCAGCGAACAGGGGGCCTATGAAAAACTGTTTTTT. This encodes CASSEQGAYEKLFF.

This rearrangement joins TRBV5-5 to TRBJ2-7; no definite D call. The V end was cut by 8 bases, the J end by 2 bases, with 17 bases between. The CDR3 is 14 residues long. CDR1 and CDR2 (germline): SGHKS, YYEKEE (reference sequence). The CDR3 DNA is TGTGCCAGTTTCCTTGCCACCCAAACCTACGAGCAGTACTTC. Encoded protein: CASFLATQTYEQYF.

The chain combines TRBV6-1 with TRBJ2-7, with 7 positions matching TRBD1. Trimming took 5 bases from V and 2 from J; bases not matched to a gene: 9. Germline CDR1 is MNHNS and CDR2 is SASEGT. CDR3 size: 15 residues. The CDR3 spells CASSIRPQGAYEQYF. CDR3 nucleotide sequence: TGTGCCAGCAGTATCCGACCGCAGGGGGCCTACGAGCAGTACTTC.

This chain links TRBV5-4 with TRBJ2-7; TRBD2 is a possible D gene (5 bases). Germline V gene data show CDR1 as SGHNT and CDR2 as YYREEE (reference sequence). V lost 3 bases and J lost 1, with 17 bases in between. There are 16 residues in the CDR3. The chain's CDR3 is CASSSPGADSSYEQYF. The CDR3 DNA follows: TGTGCCAGCAGCTCACCCGGAGCGGATTCTTCCTACGAGCAGTACTTC.

V and J are TRBV11-2 and TRBJ2-5, with 10 bases that match TRBD1. V shed 4 bases and J 9 bases; nucleotides not matched to a gene: 8. The length of the CDR3 is 14 residues. CDR1 and CDR2 (germline): SGHAT, FQNNGV. The CDR3 nucleotides are TGTGCCAGCAGCTATGACAGGGGGCGCACGGCCCAGTACTTC. The encoded protein is CASSYDRGRTAQYF.